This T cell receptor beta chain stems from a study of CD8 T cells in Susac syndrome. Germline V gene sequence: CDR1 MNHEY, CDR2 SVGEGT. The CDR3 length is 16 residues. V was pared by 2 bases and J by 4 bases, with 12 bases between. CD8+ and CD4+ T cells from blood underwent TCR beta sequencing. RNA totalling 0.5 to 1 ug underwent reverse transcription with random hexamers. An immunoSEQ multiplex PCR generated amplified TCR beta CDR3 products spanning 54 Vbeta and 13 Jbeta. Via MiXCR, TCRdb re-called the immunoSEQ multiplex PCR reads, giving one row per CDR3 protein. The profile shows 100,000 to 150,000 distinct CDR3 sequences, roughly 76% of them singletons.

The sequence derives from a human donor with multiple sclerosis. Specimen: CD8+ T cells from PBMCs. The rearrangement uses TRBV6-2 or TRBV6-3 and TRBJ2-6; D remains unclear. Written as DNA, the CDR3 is TGTGCCAGCAGTTACATGCCCGGCACCGGGGCCAACGTCCTGACTTTC. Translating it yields CASSYMPGTGANVLTF.